These 4 T cell receptor beta chains were all obtained from the same sample, sequenced in a study of blood T cell repertoires in COVID-19. Sequenced by immunoSEQ multiplex PCR; TCRdb stores in-frame clones only, minus some. The sample records about 26,000 clones, approximately 90% being singletons. Sequencing was carried out using peripheral blood. The source is a human donor in a cohort sampled during active COVID-19.

This chain joins TRBV7-9 and TRBJ1-1; 7 bases match TRBD1. The CDR3 loop spans 14 amino acids. Germline V gene data show CDR1 as SEHNR and CDR2 as FQNEAQ (reference sequence). The J segment lost 4 bases and the V segment lost 3 bases, leaving 5 bases of the junction unmatched. Here the CDR3 reads CASSLAGGSTEAFF. The CDR3 region has the DNA TGTGCCAGCAGCTTGGCAGGGGGTAGCACTGAAGCTTTCTTT. Using reference TRBV7-9 and TRBJ1-1 for the parts outside the CDR3, the full variable domain is DTGVSQNPRHKITKRGQNVTFRCDPISEHNRLYWYRQTLGQGPEFLTYFQNEAQLEKSRLLSDRFSAERPKGSFSTLEIQRTEQGDSAMYLCASSLAGGSTEAFFGQGTRLTVV.

The chain carries TRBV29-1 and TRBJ2-2; possible D gene TRBD1, 6 bases. V was cut by 4 bases and J by 6 bases, with 12 bases left in between. The CDR3 length is 13 residues. Germline CDR1 SQVTM, CDR2 ANQGSEA. CDR3 nucleotide sequence: TGCAGCGTTGTAACAGGGATGTCCGGGGAGCTGTTTTTT. Translating gives CSVVTGMSGELFF.

The chain employs TRBV4-1 and TRBJ2-1; 9 positions match TRBD1. Germline lookup yields CDR1 MGHRA and CDR2 YSYEKL. This CDR3 is 16 amino acids long. V trimming: 2 bases; J trimming: 3 bases; junction bases outside the gene matches: 5. The CDR3 nucleotides read TGCGCCAGCAGCCAAAAACCGGGACAGGGCTACAATGAGCAGTTCTTC. It yields the protein CASSQKPGQGYNEQFF.

The rearrangement links TRBV5-4 to TRBJ2-1; 10 bases line up with TRBD2. CDR3 length equals 18 residues. Germline CDR1 reads SGHNT; CDR2 reads YYREEE (reference sequence). V lost 0 bases and J lost 0; bases outside the gene matches: 6. CDR3 sequence reads: CASSLGSGRFSSYNEQFF. The DNA for the CDR3 is TGTGCCAGCAGCTTGGGTAGCGGGAGGTTCTCCTCCTACAATGAGCAGTTCTTC.